The rows below give T cell receptor beta chains drawn from one sample of a study of cytomegalovirus exposure and HLA in healthy donors. Clones were sequenced by immunoSEQ multiplex PCR, and TCRdb holds only the in-frame ones, with some missing. The sample records about 150,000 clones, 76% being singletons. Source material: PBMCs. These receptors came from a woman in her 40s in good health and CMV-seronegative. The CDR3 runs from the conserved cysteine through the conserved F or W. A D gene is named only where the DNA matches it firmly. Clone size, where shown, is once, few, many, or a class for clones that have expanded.

size,J,length,D,V,CDR3,DNA
-,TRBJ1-4,15,TRBD1,TRBV7-9,CASSLVQDRDEKLFF,TGTGCCAGCAGCTTAGTCCAAGACAGGGATGAAAAACTGTTTTTT
-,TRBJ2-1,15,TRBD2,TRBV18,CASSRSSGSIDEQFF,TGTGCCAGCTCGCGTTCTAGCGGGAGTATCGATGAGCAGTTCTTC
-,TRBJ1-2,12,-,TRBV21-1,CASSSPGIRYTF,TGTGCCAGCAGCAGCCCGGGAATACGCTACACCTTC
-,TRBJ1-2,13,-,TRBV7-2,CASSETPQGGYTF,TGTGCCAGCAGCGAGACCCCCCAGGGTGGCTACACCTTC
-,TRBJ1-4,13,TRBD1,TRBV10-3,CAIRQGGGEKLFF,TGTGCCATCCGACAGGGAGGCGGCGAAAAACTGTTTTTT
once,TRBJ1-2,14,-,TRBV6-5,CASSYGRGSDGYTF,TGTGCCAGCAGTTACGGGCGGGGATCGGATGGCTACACCTTC
once,TRBJ2-7,14,TRBD1,TRBV19,CASSIGTGYDEQYF,TGTGCCAGTAGTATCGGGACAGGGTACGACGAGCAGTACTTC
-,TRBJ2-1,17,TRBD1,TRBV5-4,CASSFGLTGGTYNEQFF,TGTGCCAGCAGCTTTGGCTTAACAGGGGGGACCTACAATGAGCAGTTCTTC
few,TRBJ1-5,10,-,TRBV5-1,CASSSGTKNF,TGCGCCAGCAGCTCAGGGACAAAAAATTTT
-,TRBJ1-2,13,-,TRBV7-9,CSSSPGQAYGYTF,TGTTCCAGCAGCCCGGGACAAGCCTATGGCTACACCTTC
-,TRBJ2-5,15,-,TRBV7-6,CASSLGASSQETQYF,TGTGCCAGCAGCTTAGGGGCTAGCTCCCAAGAGACCCAGTACTTC
-,TRBJ1-5,13,-,TRBV6-6,CASRQGAGQPQHF,TGTGCCAGCAGGCAAGGGGCAGGTCAGCCCCAGCATTTT
-,TRBJ2-3,19,TRBD1,TRBV19,CARRPPIRTGAGRSDTQYF,TGTGCCAGAAGACCCCCTATCCGAACAGGGGCCGGGCGCTCGGATACGCAGTATTTT
-,TRBJ1-2,15,TRBD1,TRBV6-1,CASSEGPGGNYGYTF,TGTGCCAGCAGTGAAGGACCAGGGGGCAACTATGGCTACACCTTC
-,TRBJ2-1,13,TRBD2,TRBV4-2,CASSHSIAGEQFF,TGTGCCAGCAGCCATTCCATAGCGGGGGAGCAGTTCTTC
-,TRBJ1-1,14,TRBD1,TRBV5-1,CASSTGQGATEAFF,TGCGCCAGCAGCACCGGACAGGGGGCCACTGAAGCTTTCTTT
once,TRBJ2-1,12,-,TRBV6-5,CASSYMGGEQFF,TGTGCCAGCAGTTACATGGGGGGAGAGCAGTTCTTC
few,TRBJ1-5,9,-,TRBV20-1,CSAGQPQHF,TGCAGTGCCGGTCAGCCCCAGCATTTT
-,TRBJ1-1,15,-,TRBV4-1,CASSHNPTGSTEAFF,TGCGCCAGCAGCCACAACCCTACAGGGAGCACTGAAGCTTTCTTT
-,TRBJ2-5,15,-,TRBV9,CASSVEWGRPETQYF,TGTGCCAGCAGCGTAGAATGGGGGCGGCCGGAGACCCAGTACTTC
once,TRBJ2-1,15,-,TRBV6-1,CASVGVPLVGNEQFF,TGTGCCAGCGTAGGGGTGCCCCTAGTCGGCAATGAGCAGTTCTTC
-,TRBJ1-2,15,TRBD1,TRBV7-9,CASSSRDRDSYGYTF,TGTGCCAGCAGCTCTCGAGACAGGGACAGCTATGGCTACACCTTC
-,TRBJ2-7,15,-,TRBV6-5,CASSYSSEVGYEQYF,TGTGCCAGCAGTTACTCGTCGGAGGTTGGCTACGAGCAGTACTTC
-,TRBJ2-1,13,-,TRBV6-5,CASSPGLGGEQFF,TGTGCCAGCAGCCCAGGATTGGGGGGTGAGCAGTTCTTC
-,TRBJ1-2,13,-,TRBV2,CASRPQGLEGYTF,TGTGCCAGCAGACCACAGGGTTTGGAAGGCTACACCTTC
-,TRBJ1-2,12,-,TRBV29-1,CSVVTASYGYTF,TGCAGCGTTGTGACAGCCTCCTATGGCTACACCTTC
-,TRBJ1-5,16,-,TRBV4-2,CASSQDEGRSNQPQHF,TGTGCCAGCAGCCAAGATGAGGGAAGGAGCAATCAGCCCCAGCATTTT